These T cell receptor beta chains were read from a single sample in a study of T cell responses to AZD1222 COVID-19 vaccine. Sequencing used immunoSEQ multiplex PCR; TCRdb keeps in-frame clones, though not all of them. The sample carries roughly 140,000 clones, about 89% recorded once. The starting material was peripheral blood, obtained on day 0 of AZD1222 vaccination. These receptors originate from an adult in good health. CDR3s include the opening cysteine and the closing phenylalanine or tryptophan. The D gene is left open where the match is weak. A row's size may be missing; if present it is once, few, many or a size class.

TRBJ2-6	.	.	TRBV19	CASAPMGAAGANVLTF	TGTGCCAGCGCCCCCATGGGGGCTGCTGGGGCCAACGTCCTGACTTTC
TRBJ1-2	.	.	TRBV30	CAWSSGVFYGYTF	TGTGCCTGGAGTTCGGGGGTCTTTTATGGCTACACCTTC
TRBJ2-5	.	.	TRBV5-1	CASSVGPQGQETQYF	TGCGCCAGCAGCGTCGGTCCCCAGGGCCAAGAGACCCAGTACTTC
TRBJ1-1	.	.	TRBV11-3	CASSRQENTEAFF	TGTGCCAGCAGCCGACAGGAGAACACTGAAGCTTTCTTT
TRBJ1-5	few	.	TRBV6-5	CASSYGRGQPQHF	TGTGCCAGCAGCTACGGACGGGGGCAGCCCCAGCATTTT
TRBJ1-2	.	.	TRBV3-1/TRBV3-2	CASSQAGRLYGYTF	TGTGCCAGCAGCCAAGCCGGCCGGCTCTATGGCTACACCTTC
TRBJ1-5	once	TRBD1	TRBV30	CAWSPPTGKSNQPQHF	TGTGCCTGGAGCCCCCCGACAGGGAAGAGCAATCAGCCCCAGCATTTT
TRBJ1-2	once	.	TRBV7-9	CASSFQQGLNYGYTF	TGTGCCAGCAGCTTCCAACAGGGCCTTAACTATGGCTACACCTTC
TRBJ2-7	.	.	TRBV12-2	CASPKGTYEQYF	TGTGCAAGCCCGAAAGGGACTTACGAGCAGTACTTC
TRBJ2-2	.	.	TRBV6-4	CASSDSESGELFF	TGTGCCAGCAGTGACTCCGAGTCCGGGGAGCTGTTTTTT
TRBJ1-3	.	.	TRBV19	CASTTRREIFGNTIYF	TGTGCCAGTACCACACGAAGGGAAATCTTCGGAAACACCATATATTTT
TRBJ2-2	few	.	TRBV11-3	CASSPATTGELFF	TGTGCCAGCAGCCCAGCCACCACCGGGGAGCTGTTTTTT
TRBJ1-2	.	.	TRBV6-1	CASSDGGRYFHGYTF	TGTGCCAGCAGTGACGGAGGCAGATACTTTCATGGCTACACCTTC
TRBJ2-5	.	.	TRBV5-1	CASSLAMGRYSQETQYF	TGCGCCAGCAGCTTGGCCATGGGGAGGTACTCCCAAGAGACCCAGTACTTC
TRBJ2-5	.	.	TRBV6-6	CASRLGVQETQYF	TGTGCCAGCAGACTGGGGGTCCAAGAGACCCAGTACTTC
TRBJ2-2	once	.	TRBV24-1	CATSDPGVGAGTGELFF	TGTGCCACCAGTGACCCTGGTGTGGGGGCGGGCACCGGGGAGCTGTTTTTT
TRBJ1-6	.	.	TRBV27	CASSLRFNSPLHF	TGTGCCAGCAGTTTAAGATTCAATTCACCCCTCCACTTT
TRBJ2-7	.	.	TRBV3-1/TRBV3-2	CASSKLLQLNSYEQYF	TGTGCCAGCAGCAAACTATTGCAGCTTAACTCCTACGAGCAGTACTTC
TRBJ1-1	.	.	TRBV6-4	CASSVSGEDTEAFF	TGTGCCAGCAGTGTCAGCGGGGAGGACACTGAAGCTTTCTTT
TRBJ2-3	.	TRBD2	TRBV7-9	CASSPTSGGVTDTQYF	TGTGCCAGCAGCCCGACTAGCGGGGGGGTAACGGATACGCAGTATTTT
TRBJ1-5	.	TRBD1	TRBV7-2	CASSVQTGYNQPQHF	TGTGCCAGCAGCGTTCAGACAGGGTATAATCAGCCCCAGCATTTT
TRBJ1-1	.	.	TRBV5-6	CASSGGPDEAFF	TGTGCCAGCAGCGGGGGACCGGACGAAGCTTTCTTT
TRBJ2-7	few	.	TRBV5-1	CASSSLTGSYEQYF	TGCGCCAGCAGCTCCTTGACAGGCTCCTACGAGCAGTACTTC
TRBJ2-3	.	TRBD2	TRBV6-1	CASSEGGGHGTDTQYF	TGTGCCAGCAGTGAAGGCGGGGGTCACGGCACAGATACGCAGTATTTT
TRBJ2-7	few	.	TRBV7-9	CASSLEEYPYEQYF	TGTGCCAGCAGCTTAGAGGAGTATCCCTACGAGCAGTACTTC
TRBJ1-3	.	TRBD1	TRBV18	CASSAWDRGSGNTIYF	TGTGCCAGCTCAGCCTGGGACAGGGGTTCTGGAAACACCATATATTTT
TRBJ2-1	.	TRBD2	TRBV19	CASSIFGWIAGVNEQFF	TGTGCCAGTAGTATCTTTGGCTGGATAGCGGGAGTTAATGAGCAGTTCTTC
TRBJ2-7	.	.	TRBV7-2	CASSLGGTGRYEQYF	TGTGCCAGCAGCTTAGGAGGTACAGGGCGCTACGAGCAGTACTTC
TRBJ1-4	.	.	TRBV9	CASSVGGGWDEKLFF	TGTGCCAGCAGCGTAGGAGGCGGTTGGGATGAAAAACTGTTTTTT
TRBJ1-5	.	.	TRBV2	CASRQGRGNQPQHF	TGTGCCAGCAGGCAGGGGAGAGGCAATCAGCCCCAGCATTTT
TRBJ1-6	.	.	TRBV11-2	CASSLAFTVYNSPLHF	TGTGCCAGCAGCTTAGCTTTTACAGTGTATAATTCACCCCTCCACTTT
TRBJ2-3	.	.	TRBV2	CASSDVHMVDTQYF	TGTGCCAGCAGTGATGTCCACATGGTGGATACGCAGTATTTT
TRBJ1-1	.	.	TRBV5-1	CASSRGVNTEAFF	TGCGCCAGCAGCCGCGGGGTGAACACTGAAGCTTTCTTT
TRBJ2-5	.	TRBD1	TRBV2	CASRGGQGTETQYF	TGTGCCAGCAGGGGGGGACAGGGTACGGAGACCCAGTACTTC
TRBJ1-1	.	.	TRBV6-5	CASSYSQENTEAFF	TGTGCCAGCAGTTACTCTCAGGAGAACACTGAAGCTTTCTTT
TRBJ2-7	.	.	TRBV20-1	CSASRLGRDEQYF	TGCAGTGCTAGTCGCCTTGGACGGGACGAGCAGTACTTC
TRBJ1-5	.	.	TRBV2	CASGDRAWQPQHF	TGTGCCAGCGGTGACCGGGCTTGGCAGCCCCAGCATTTT
TRBJ1-6	.	.	TRBV27	CASSLLQGSSPLHF	TGTGCCAGCAGTTTATTGCAGGGGTCTTCACCCCTCCACTTT
TRBJ1-2	.	TRBD1	TRBV2	CARFLRGQGSYGYTF	TGTGCCAGATTCCTCAGGGGGCAGGGGAGCTATGGCTACACCTTC
TRBJ2-3	.	TRBD1	TRBV24-1	CATSPQGQTDTQYF	TGTGCCACCAGCCCCCAGGGACAGACAGATACGCAGTATTTT
TRBJ1-2	.	.	TRBV30	CAWRAGSDYGYTF	TGTGCCTGGAGGGCAGGAAGCGACTATGGCTACACCTTC
TRBJ1-3	.	.	TRBV5-1	CASSPDRIGNTIYF	TGCGCCAGCAGCCCCGACAGAATAGGAAACACCATATATTTT
TRBJ2-7	.	.	TRBV7-6	CASRPLTGKGGEQYF	TGTGCCAGCAGACCCCTAACAGGGAAGGGAGGCGAGCAGTACTTC
TRBJ2-2	.	.	TRBV9	CASSVVSGEGGELFF	TGTGCCAGCAGCGTAGTGTCAGGGGAGGGCGGGGAGCTGTTTTTT
TRBJ2-7	.	.	TRBV4-1	CASSPVGYEQYF	TGCGCCAGCAGCCCGGTTGGTTACGAGCAGTACTTC
TRBJ1-5	few	TRBD1	TRBV13	CASSLGARGRGQPQHF	TGTGCCAGCAGCTTAGGTGCCAGGGGGCGAGGTCAGCCCCAGCATTTT
TRBJ2-5	once	TRBD2	TRBV4-2	CASSQEDGGSGETQYF	TGTGCCAGCAGCCAAGAAGATGGCGGGAGTGGAGAGACCCAGTACTTC
TRBJ2-3	.	.	TRBV12-3/TRBV12-4	CASSLAADTQYF	TGTGCCAGCAGTTTAGCAGCAGATACGCAGTATTTT
TRBJ1-1	many	.	TRBV7-8	CASSSRTENTEAFF	TGTGCCAGCAGCTCTCGGACAGAGAACACTGAAGCTTTCTTT